This TCR beta chain appears in the sequencing data of a study of shared clonotypes between healthy human individuals. Points from the study as a whole: It was the non-shared clonotypes that had lower generation probabilities than clonotypes shared by all four donors.

Adult Caucasians living in Nashville, Tennessee made up all of the donors. CD4+ cell separation produced CD45RA+ naive and CD45RA-negative memory subsets. V was pared by 1 base and J by 9 bases, with 12 bases between. CDR3 length: 13 residues. Germline-derived CDR1 and CDR2 are SEHNR and FQNEAQ (reference sequence). A remark on this clone: As yet, its antigen is unknown.

Per the study methods: ImmunoSEQ output held junction-only sequences without quality scores, so filtering differed. Measured with immunoSEQ multiplex PCR; TCRdb has only the in-frame clones, and not every one. V and J calls and clone size are as listed in that table; D and trimming were resolved from the DNA. The table shows approximately 1.1 million clones, with about four fifths occurring only once. This receptor was identified in a man aged 18 to 30 in good health. Some clones in this sample may be carry-over from other donors' samples. What was sequenced was memory CD4+ T cells from PBMCs. Sample subset: CD45RA-negative fraction. The V call is TRBV7-9, the J call TRBJ1-2; D gene uncertain. CDR3 sequence: CASSLVVISSYTF. CDR3 nucleotides: TGTGCCAGCAGCTTAGTAGTGATTTCGAGCTACACCTTC.